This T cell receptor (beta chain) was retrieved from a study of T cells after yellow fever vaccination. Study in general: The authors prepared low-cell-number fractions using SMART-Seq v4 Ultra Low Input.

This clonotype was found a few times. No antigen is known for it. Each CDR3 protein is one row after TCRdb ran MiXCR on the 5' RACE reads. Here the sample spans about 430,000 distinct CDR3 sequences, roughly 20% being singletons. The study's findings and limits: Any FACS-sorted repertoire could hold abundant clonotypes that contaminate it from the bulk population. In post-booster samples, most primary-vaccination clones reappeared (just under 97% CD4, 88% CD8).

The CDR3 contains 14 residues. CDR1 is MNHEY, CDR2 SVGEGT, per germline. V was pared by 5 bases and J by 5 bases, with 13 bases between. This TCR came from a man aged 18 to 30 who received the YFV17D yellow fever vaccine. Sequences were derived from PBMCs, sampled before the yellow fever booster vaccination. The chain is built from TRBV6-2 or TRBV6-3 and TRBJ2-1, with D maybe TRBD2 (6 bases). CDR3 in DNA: TGTGCCAGCAGTCCCCCCTGGGGGGACAATGAGCAGTTCTTC. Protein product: CASSPPWGDNEQFF.